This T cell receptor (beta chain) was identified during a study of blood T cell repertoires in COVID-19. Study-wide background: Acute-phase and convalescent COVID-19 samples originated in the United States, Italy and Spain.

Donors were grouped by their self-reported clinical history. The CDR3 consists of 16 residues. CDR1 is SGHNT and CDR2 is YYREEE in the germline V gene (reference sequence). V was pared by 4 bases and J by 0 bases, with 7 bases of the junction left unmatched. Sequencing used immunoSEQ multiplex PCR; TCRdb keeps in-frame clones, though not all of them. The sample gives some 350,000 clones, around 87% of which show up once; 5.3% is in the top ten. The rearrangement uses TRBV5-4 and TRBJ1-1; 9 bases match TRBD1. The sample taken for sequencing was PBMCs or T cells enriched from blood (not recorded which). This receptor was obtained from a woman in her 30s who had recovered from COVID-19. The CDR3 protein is CASSPKDRGMNTEAFF. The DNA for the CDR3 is TGTGCCAGCAGCCCGAAGGACAGGGGCATGAACACTGAAGCTTTCTTT.